These 3 T cell receptor beta chains were sequenced from one sample in a study of shared clonotypes between healthy human individuals. Sequencing was performed with immunoSEQ multiplex PCR; in TCRdb, only in-frame clones are kept and a portion is missing. The sample carries over a million clones, approximately 70% recorded once. Sample: memory CD4+ T cells sorted from blood. Specified subset: CD45RA-negative fraction. These receptors were collected from a young man in good health.

The chain is built from TRBV5-1 and TRBJ2-7, with D perhaps TRBD1 or TRBD2 (6 bases each). CDR1 and CDR2 (germline): SGHRS, YFSETQ. Trimming stripped 8 bases from V and 5 bases from J, with 20 bases between. CDR3 length: 14 residues. CDR3 coding DNA: TGCGCCAGGGGGGCGGAGGGCTTGGTCCACGAGCAGTACTTC. Amino acid sequence: CARGAEGLVHEQYF.

The chain has TRBV9 and TRBJ1-1; 8 nucleotides match TRBD1. The germline CDR1 and CDR2 sequences are SGDLS and YYNGEE. The junction had 10 bases not matched to a gene; V was cut back by 0 bases and J by 6 bases. This CDR3 is 16 amino acids long. The CDR3 coding sequence is TGTGCCAGCAGCGTAGCTCCACAGGGGGAATGGGCTGAAGCTTTCTTT. Protein: CASSVAPQGEWAEAFF.

The chain employs TRBV9 and TRBJ1-2; D gene ambiguous. From germline, CDR1 is SGDLS and CDR2 YYNGEE. The CDR3 has 15 amino acids. The germline V and J ends were trimmed by 4 bases and 1 base, with 14 bases remaining between them. The CDR3 DNA follows: TGTGCCAGCAGCCACTGGACCTCCTTTAACTATGGCTACACCTTC. Translation: CASSHWTSFNYGYTF.